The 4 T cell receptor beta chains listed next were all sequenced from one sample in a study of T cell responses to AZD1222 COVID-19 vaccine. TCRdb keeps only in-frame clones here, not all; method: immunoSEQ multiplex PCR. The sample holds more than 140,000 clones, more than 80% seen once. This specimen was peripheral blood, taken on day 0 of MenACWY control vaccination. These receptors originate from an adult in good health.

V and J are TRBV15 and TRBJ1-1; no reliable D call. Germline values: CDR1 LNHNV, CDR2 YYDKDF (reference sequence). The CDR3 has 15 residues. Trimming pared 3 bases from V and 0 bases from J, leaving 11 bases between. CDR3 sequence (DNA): TGTGCCACCAGCAGGGAGCTTCGGATGAACACTGAAGCTTTCTTT. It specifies CATSRELRMNTEAFF.

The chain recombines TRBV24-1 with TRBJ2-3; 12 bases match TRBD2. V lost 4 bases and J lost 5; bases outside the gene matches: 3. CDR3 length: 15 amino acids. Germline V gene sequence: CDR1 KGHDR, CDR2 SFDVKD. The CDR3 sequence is CATSDPGLAGDTQYF. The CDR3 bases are TGTGCCACCAGTGACCCGGGACTAGCGGGAGATACGCAGTATTTT.

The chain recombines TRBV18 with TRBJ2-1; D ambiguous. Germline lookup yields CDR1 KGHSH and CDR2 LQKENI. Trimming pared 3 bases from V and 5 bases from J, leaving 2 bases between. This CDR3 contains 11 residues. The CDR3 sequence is CASSPDNEQFF. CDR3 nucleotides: TGTGCCAGCTCACCGGACAATGAGCAGTTCTTC. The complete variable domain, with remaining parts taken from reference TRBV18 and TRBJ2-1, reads NAGVMQNPRHLVRRRGQEARLRCSPMKGHSHVYWYRQLPEEGLKFMVYLQKENIIDESGMPKERFSAEFPKEGPSILRIQQVVRGDSAAYFCASSPDNEQFFGPGTRLTVL.

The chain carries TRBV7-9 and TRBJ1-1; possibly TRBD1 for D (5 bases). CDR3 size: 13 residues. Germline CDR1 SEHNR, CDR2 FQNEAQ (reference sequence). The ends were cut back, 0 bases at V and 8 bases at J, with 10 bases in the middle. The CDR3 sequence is CASSLALAGEAFF. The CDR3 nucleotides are TGTGCCAGCAGCTTAGCGCTAGCAGGGGAAGCTTTCTTT. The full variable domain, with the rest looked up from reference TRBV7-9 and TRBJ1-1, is DTGVSQNPRHKITKRGQNVTFRCDPISEHNRLYWYRQTLGQGPEFLTYFQNEAQLEKSRLLSDRFSAERPKGSFSTLEIQRTEQGDSAMYLCASSLALAGEAFFGQGTRLTVV.